At least ten counts were recorded for the clone carrying this T cell receptor (beta chain). Its antigen is unknown. This entry belongs to a study of T cells in Graves' hyperthyroidism and ophthalmopathy. There were TCR beta CDR3 regions amplified from RNA transcripts. First-round RT-PCR targeting the TCR CDR3 was performed with the HTBI primer set. TCRdb itself ran the multiplex PCR reads through MiXCR, one entry per CDR3 protein. The sample lists 300,000 to 350,000 distinct CDR3 sequences, around a sixth occurring once. This CDR3 has 12 residues. CDR1 and CDR2 (germline): SEHNR, FQNEAQ (reference sequence). V was clipped by 0 bases and J by 11 bases, with 8 bases between them. Study-wide findings and caveats: Ophthalmopathy stood apart from stable hyperthyroidism in a 13 V-J model.

Stable Graves' hyperthyroidism meant no ophthalmopathy progression within 18 months. The material sequenced was blood. This TCR was sampled from a man aged 25 to 40 with Graves' hyperthyroidism. The chain couples TRBV7-9 to TRBJ2-1; tentatively, D is TRBD2 (5 bases). In nucleotides, the CDR3 is TGTGCCAGCAGCTTAGCCGGCGGGCAGCAGTTCTTC. It encodes CASSLAGGQQFF. Filled out from reference TRBV7-9 and TRBJ2-1, the complete variable domain reads DTGVSQNPRHKITKRGQNVTFRCDPISEHNRLYWYRQTLGQGPEFLTYFQNEAQLEKSRLLSDRFSAERPKGSFSTLEIQRTEQGDSAMYLCASSLAGGQQFFGPGTRLTVL.